A single sample gave rise to the 5 T cell receptor beta chains below, sequenced in a study of OX40 agonist ivuxolimab in advanced cancers. Some clones are missing from TCRdb's copy, which holds only in-frame ones; the method was immunoSEQ multiplex PCR. The table includes about 62,000 clones, about 82% detected once. The source material was CD4+ or CD8+ T cells sorted from blood, sampled in a trial of the OX40 agonist ivuxolimab. The receptors were gathered from an adult with an advanced solid tumor such as melanoma, head and neck, liver or kidney cancer.

The gene calls are TRBV5-6 and TRBJ2-5, with TRBD2 matching 9 bases. The J call may be in error: the DNA end matches TRBJ2-7 better. The CDR3 totals 17 residues. The germline CDR1 and CDR2 sequences are SGHDT and YYEEEE. The CDR3 reads CASSLGLIAGVSYEQYF. The DNA for the CDR3 is TGTGCCAGCAGCCTGGGACTAATAGCGGGAGTATCCTACGAGCAGTACTTC.

The gene calls are TRBV7-2 and TRBJ1-3; no clear D. The CDR3 is 17 residues long. Trimming took off 2 bases at V and 2 bases at J, with 16 bases between the two ends. Germline V CDR1 and CDR2: SGHTA, FQGNSA. The CDR3 DNA reads as TGTGCCAGCAGCTTATTGTCGGGGAAGGAAGCTGGAAACACCATATATTTT. Translating it yields CASSLLSGKEAGNTIYF.

The V call is TRBV11-2, the J call TRBJ2-5, with D hard to call. With 2 bases removed from V and 0 bases from J, the gap between germline ends came to 22 bases. The germline V gene encodes CDR1 SGHAT and CDR2 FQNNGV. This CDR3 has 19 amino acids. CDR3 sequence reads: CASSLRSATELLYQETQYF. CDR3 nucleotide sequence: TGTGCCAGCAGCTTAAGATCCGCCACCGAACTCTTGTACCAAGAGACCCAGTACTTC.

V is TRBV5-1 and J is TRBJ2-7; perhaps TRBD1 as D (5 bases). V was shortened by 4 bases and J by 1 base, with 15 bases between the two germline ends. Looked up from germline, CDR1 is SGHRS and CDR2 is YFSETQ. CDR3 length: 15 amino acids. CDR3 loop: CASSPALTESYEQYF. In DNA form, the CDR3 reads TGCGCCAGCAGCCCGGCTCTGACAGAATCCTACGAGCAGTACTTC.

This chain links TRBV28 with TRBJ2-7, with D possibly matching TRBD2 (5 bases). Germline V gene data show CDR1 as MDHEN and CDR2 as SYDVKM. The CDR3 has 14 amino acids. The V and J ends lost 4 bases and 3 bases respectively, with 13 bases between them. The CDR3 spells CASSWGLGGYEQYF. CDR3 nucleotide sequence: TGTGCCAGCAGTTGGGGTCTAGGAGGCTACGAGCAGTACTTC.